This TCR beta chain was observed in a study of control samples from healthy donors and cancer patients. The CDR3 contains 16 residues. Germline values: CDR1 SGHTA, CDR2 FQGTGA. V dropped 1 base and J dropped 0 bases, with 9 bases sitting between them. Assay used: immunoSEQ multiplex PCR; TCRdb lists only in-frame clones, some missing. The repertoire holds around 93,000 clones, with around nine tenths as singletons. The source is a man aged 30 to 45 in good health. V usage is TRBV7-3 and J usage is TRBJ2-2; D is possibly TRBD2 (6 bases). The specimen sequenced was blood. CDR3 nucleotides: TGTGCCAGCAGCTTAATCGGCGGGGCGAACACCGGGGAGCTGTTTTTT. Its protein is CASSLIGGANTGELFF.